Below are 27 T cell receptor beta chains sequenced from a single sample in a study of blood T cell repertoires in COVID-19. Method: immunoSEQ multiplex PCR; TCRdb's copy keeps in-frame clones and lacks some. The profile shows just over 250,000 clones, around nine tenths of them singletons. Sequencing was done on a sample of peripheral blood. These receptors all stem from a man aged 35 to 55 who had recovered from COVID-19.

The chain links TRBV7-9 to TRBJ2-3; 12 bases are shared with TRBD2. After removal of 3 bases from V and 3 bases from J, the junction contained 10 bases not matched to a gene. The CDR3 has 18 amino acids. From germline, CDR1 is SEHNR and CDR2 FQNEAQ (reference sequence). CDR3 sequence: CASSFPASGGGMTDTQYF. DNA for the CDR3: TGTGCCAGCAGCTTTCCCGCTAGCGGGGGGGGCATGACAGATACGCAGTATTTT.

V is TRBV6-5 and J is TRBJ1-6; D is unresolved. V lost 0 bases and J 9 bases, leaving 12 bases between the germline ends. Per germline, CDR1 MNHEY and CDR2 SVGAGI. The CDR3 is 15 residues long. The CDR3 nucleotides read TGTGCCAGCAGTTACTCGACTGGGAGTAGTTCACCCCTCCACTTT. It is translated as CASSYSTGSSSPLHF.

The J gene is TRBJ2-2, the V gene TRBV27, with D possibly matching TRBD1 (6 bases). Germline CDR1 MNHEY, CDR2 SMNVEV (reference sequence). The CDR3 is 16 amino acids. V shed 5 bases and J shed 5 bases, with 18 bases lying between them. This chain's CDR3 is CASSRNSGTPTGELFF. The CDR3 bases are TGTGCCAGCAGTCGAAACTCGGGGACACCGACCGGGGAGCTGTTTTTT.

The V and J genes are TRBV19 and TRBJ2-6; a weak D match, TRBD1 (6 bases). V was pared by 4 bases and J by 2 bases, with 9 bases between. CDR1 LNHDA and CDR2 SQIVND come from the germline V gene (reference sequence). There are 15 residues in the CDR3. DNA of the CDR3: TGTGCCAGTAGTAAGGACAGACCTGGGGCCAACGTCCTGACTTTC. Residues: CASSKDRPGANVLTF.

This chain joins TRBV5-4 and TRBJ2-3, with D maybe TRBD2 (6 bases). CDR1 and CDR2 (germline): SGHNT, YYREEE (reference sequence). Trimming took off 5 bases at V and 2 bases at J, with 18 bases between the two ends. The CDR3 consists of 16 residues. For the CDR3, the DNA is TGTGCCAGCAGAACCGGCCGGCGGGGCATCACAGATACGCAGTATTTT. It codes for CASRTGRRGITDTQYF. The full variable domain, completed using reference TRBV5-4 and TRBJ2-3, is ETGVTQSPTHLIKTRGQQVTLRCSSQSGHNTVSWYQQALGQGPQFIFQYYREEENGRGNFPPRFSGLQFPNYSSELNVNALELDDSALYLCASRTGRRGITDTQYFGPGTRLTVL.

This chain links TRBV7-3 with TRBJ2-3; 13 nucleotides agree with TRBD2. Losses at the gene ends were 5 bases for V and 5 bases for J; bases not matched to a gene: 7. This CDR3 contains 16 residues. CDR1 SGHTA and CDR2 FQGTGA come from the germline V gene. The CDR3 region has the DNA TGTGCCAGCAGCCGTGGACTAGCGGGAGTGGGAGATACGCAGTATTTT. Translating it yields CASSRGLAGVGDTQYF.

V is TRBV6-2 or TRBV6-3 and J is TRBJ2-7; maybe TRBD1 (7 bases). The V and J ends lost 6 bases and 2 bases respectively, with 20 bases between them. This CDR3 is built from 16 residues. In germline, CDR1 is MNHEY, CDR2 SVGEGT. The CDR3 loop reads CASSLPQGTQTYEQYF. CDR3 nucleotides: TGTGCCAGCAGCCTTCCACAGGGGACTCAAACCTACGAGCAGTACTTC.

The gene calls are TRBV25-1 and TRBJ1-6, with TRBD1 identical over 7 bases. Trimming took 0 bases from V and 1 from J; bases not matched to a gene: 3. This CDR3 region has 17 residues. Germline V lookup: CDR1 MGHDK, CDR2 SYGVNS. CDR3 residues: CASSEYSGGSYNSPLHF. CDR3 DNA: TGTGCCAGCAGTGAATACTCAGGGGGATCCTATAATTCACCCCTCCACTTT.

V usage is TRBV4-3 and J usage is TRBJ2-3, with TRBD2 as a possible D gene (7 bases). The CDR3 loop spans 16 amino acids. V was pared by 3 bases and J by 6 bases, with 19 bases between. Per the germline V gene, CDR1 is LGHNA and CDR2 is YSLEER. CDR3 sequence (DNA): TGCGCCAGCAGCCAGGGTCTGGGGGGGGCCCCGGATACGCAGTATTTT. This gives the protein CASSQGLGGAPDTQYF.

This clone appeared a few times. As DNA, the CDR3 is TGTGCCAGCAGGTCGACAGGGGGCTTTGGCTATGGCTACACCTTC. Encoded protein: CASRSTGGFGYGYTF. The chain joins TRBV6-5 to TRBJ1-2; 10 bases line up with TRBD1. The germline CDR1 and CDR2 sequences are MNHEY and SVGAGI. With 6 bases clipped from V and 4 bases from J, the junction kept 8 bases outside the gene matches. This CDR3 has 15 amino acids.

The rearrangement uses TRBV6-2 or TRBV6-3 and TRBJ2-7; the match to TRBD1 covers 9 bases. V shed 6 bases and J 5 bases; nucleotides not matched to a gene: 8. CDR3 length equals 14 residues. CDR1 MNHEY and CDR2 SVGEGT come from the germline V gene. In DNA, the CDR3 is TGTGCCAGCAGCCACCGGACAGGGGTCCACGAGCAGTACTTC. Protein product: CASSHRTGVHEQYF.

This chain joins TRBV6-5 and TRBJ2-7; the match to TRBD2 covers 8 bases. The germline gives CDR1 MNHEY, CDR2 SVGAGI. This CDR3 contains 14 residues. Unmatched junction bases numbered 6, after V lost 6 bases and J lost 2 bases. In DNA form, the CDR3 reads TGTGCCAGCAGATTAAGCGGGGGAGCCTACGAGCAGTACTTC. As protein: CASRLSGGAYEQYF.

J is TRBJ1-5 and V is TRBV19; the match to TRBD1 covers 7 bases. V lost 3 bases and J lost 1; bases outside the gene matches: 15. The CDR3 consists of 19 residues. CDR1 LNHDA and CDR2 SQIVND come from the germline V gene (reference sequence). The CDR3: CASSIRTDRPTWSNQPQHF. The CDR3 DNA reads TGTGCCAGTAGTATTCGGACGGACAGGCCTACGTGGAGCAATCAGCCCCAGCATTTT.

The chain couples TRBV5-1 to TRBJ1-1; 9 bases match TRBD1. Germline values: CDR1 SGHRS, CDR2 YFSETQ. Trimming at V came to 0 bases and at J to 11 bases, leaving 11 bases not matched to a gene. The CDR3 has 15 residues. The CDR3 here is CASSLEGGQGSRAFF. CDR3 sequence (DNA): TGCGCCAGCAGCTTGGAAGGGGGACAGGGTTCGCGGGCTTTCTTT.

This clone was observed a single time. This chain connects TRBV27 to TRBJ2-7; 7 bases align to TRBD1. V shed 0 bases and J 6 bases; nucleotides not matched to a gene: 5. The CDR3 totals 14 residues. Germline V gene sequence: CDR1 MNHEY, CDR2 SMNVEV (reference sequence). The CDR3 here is CASSLSGTAREQYF. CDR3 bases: TGTGCCAGCAGTTTATCCGGGACAGCGCGCGAGCAGTACTTC.

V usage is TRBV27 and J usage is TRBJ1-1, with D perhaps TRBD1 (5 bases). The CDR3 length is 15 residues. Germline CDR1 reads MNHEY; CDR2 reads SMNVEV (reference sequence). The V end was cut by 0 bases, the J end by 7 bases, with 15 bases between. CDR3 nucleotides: TGTGCCAGCAGTTTATCCCCCCAGGCGGGGGTTGAAGCTTTCTTT. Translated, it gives CASSLSPQAGVEAFF.

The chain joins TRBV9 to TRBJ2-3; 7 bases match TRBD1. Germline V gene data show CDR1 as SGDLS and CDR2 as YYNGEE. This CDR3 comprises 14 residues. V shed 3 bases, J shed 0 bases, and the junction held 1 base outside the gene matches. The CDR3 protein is CASSEGQSTDTQYF. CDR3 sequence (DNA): TGTGCCAGCAGCGAGGGACAGAGCACAGATACGCAGTATTTT.

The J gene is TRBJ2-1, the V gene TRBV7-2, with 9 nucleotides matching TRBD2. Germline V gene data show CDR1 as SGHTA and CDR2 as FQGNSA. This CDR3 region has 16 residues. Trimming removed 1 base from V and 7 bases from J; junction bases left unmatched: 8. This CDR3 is CASSLVAGGPRNEQFF. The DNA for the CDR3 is TGTGCCAGCAGCTTAGTTGCGGGGGGGCCCCGGAATGAGCAGTTCTTC.

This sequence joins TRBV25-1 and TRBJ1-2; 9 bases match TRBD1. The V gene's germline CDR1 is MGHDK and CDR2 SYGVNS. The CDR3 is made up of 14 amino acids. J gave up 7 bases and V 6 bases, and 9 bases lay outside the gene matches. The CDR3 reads CASRHSGTGFGYTF. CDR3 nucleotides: TGTGCCAGCAGGCATTCCGGGACAGGGTTTGGCTACACCTTC.

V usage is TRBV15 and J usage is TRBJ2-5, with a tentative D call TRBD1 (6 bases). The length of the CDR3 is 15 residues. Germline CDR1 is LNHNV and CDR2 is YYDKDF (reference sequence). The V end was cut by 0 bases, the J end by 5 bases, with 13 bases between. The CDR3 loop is CATSRENRARETQYF. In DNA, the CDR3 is TGTGCCACCAGCAGAGAAAACAGGGCCCGCGAGACCCAGTACTTC.

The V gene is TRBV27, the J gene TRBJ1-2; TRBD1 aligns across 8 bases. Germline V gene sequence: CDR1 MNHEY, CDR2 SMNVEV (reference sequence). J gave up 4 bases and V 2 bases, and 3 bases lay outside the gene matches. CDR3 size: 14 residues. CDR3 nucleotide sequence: TGTGCCAGCAGTTTAGGGACAGGCATCTATGGCTACACCTTC. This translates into CASSLGTGIYGYTF.

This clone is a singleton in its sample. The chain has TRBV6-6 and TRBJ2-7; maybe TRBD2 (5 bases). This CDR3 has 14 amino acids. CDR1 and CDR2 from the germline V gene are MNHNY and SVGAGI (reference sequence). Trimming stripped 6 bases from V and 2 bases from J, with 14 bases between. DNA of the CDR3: TGTGCCAGCAGCCTCAGCGGTTCCGCCTACGAGCAGTACTTC. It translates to CASSLSGSAYEQYF.

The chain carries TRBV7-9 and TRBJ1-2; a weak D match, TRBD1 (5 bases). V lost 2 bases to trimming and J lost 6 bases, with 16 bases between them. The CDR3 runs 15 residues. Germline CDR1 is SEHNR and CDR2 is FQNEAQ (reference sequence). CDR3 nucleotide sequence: TGTGCCAGCAGCTTAAACGGCAGGGCCTGGGATGGCTACACCTTC. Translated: CASSLNGRAWDGYTF.

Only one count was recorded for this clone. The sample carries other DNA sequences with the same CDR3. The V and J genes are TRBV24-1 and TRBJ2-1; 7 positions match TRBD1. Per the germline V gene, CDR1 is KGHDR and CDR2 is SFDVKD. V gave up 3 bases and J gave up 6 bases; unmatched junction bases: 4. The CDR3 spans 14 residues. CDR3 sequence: CATSDPSGGNEQFF. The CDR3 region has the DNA TGTGCCACCAGTGATCCCTCAGGGGGCAATGAGCAGTTCTTC.

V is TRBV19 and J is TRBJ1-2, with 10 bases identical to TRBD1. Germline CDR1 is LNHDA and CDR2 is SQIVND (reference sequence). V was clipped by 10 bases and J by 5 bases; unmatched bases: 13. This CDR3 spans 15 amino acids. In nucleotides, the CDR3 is TGTGCCACCAGGGTCCGGGACAGGGGAATTTATGGCTACACCTTC. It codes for CATRVRDRGIYGYTF.

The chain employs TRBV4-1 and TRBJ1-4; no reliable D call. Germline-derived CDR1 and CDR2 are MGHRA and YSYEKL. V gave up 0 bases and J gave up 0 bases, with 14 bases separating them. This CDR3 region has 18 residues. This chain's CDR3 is CASSQDWGARATNEKLFF. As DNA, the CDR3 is TGCGCCAGCAGCCAAGATTGGGGAGCGCGGGCAACTAATGAAAAACTGTTTTTT.

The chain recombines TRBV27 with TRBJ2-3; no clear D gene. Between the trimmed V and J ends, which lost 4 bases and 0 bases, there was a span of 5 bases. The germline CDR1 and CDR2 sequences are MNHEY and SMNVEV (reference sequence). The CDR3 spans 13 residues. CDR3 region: CASSWQSTDTQYF. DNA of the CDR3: TGTGCCAGCAGTTGGCAGAGCACAGATACGCAGTATTTT.